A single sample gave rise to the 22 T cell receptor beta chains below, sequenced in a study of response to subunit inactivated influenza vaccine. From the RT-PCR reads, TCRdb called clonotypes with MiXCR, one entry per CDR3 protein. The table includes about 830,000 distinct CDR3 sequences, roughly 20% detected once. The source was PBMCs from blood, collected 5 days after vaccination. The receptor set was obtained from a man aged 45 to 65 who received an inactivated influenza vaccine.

CDR3 residues: CASSEEGGMDNQPQHF. The CDR3 bases are TGTGCCAGCAGTGAAGAAGGGGGGATGGACAATCAGCCCCAGCATTTT. This chain joins TRBV2 and TRBJ1-5; TRBD1 is a possible D gene (6 bases). V was shortened by 1 base and J by 3 bases, with 13 bases between the two germline ends. The CDR3 sequence is 16 residues long. Germline values: CDR1 SNHLY, CDR2 FYNNEI. Supplemented by reference TRBV2 and TRBJ1-5, the full variable domain reads EPEVTQTPSHQVTQMGQEVILRCVPISNHLYFYWYRQILGQKVEFLVSFYNNEISEKSEIFDDQFSVERPDGSNFTLKIRSTKLEDSAMYFCASSEEGGMDNQPQHFGDGTRLSIL.

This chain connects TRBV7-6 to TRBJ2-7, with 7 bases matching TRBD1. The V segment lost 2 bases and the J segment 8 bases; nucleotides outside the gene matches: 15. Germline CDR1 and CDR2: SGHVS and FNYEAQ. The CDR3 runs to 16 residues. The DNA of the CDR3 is TGTGCCAGCAGCTTACCCCCCAGGGGGAGCCCTACGCAGCAGTACTTC. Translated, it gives CASSLPPRGSPTQQYF.

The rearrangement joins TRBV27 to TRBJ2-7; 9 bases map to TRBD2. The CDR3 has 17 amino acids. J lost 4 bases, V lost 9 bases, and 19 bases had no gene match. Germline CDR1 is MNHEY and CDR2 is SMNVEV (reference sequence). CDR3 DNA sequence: TGTGCCAGTTTACGATCAGGGCTAGCGGGGAGCACGTACGAGCAGTACTTC. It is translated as CASLRSGLAGSTYEQYF.

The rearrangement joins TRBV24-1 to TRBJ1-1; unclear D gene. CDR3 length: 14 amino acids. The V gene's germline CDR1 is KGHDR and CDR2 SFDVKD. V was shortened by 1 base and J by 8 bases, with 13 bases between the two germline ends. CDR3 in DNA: TGTGCCACCAGTGATTTAGGTCAGCGGGAGGAAGCTTTCTTT. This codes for CATSDLGQREEAFF.

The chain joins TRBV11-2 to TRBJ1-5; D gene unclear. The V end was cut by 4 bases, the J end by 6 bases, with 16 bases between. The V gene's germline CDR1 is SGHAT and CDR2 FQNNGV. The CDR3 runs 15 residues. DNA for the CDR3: TGTGCCAGCAGCTCGAAGACGGGGAGCGGTCAGCCCCAGCATTTT. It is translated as CASSSKTGSGQPQHF. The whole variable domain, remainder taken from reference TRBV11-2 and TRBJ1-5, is EAGVAQSPRYKIIEKRQSVAFWCNPISGHATLYWYQQILGQGPKLLIQFQNNGVVDDSQLPKDRFSAERLKGVDSTLKIQPAKLEDSAVYLCASSSKTGSGQPQHFGDGTRLSIL.

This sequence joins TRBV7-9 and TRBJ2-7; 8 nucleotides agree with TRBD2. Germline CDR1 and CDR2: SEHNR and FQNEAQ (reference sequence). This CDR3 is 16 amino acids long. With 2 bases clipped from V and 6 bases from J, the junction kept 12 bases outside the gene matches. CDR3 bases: TGTGCCAGCAGCTTATGGATGGCGGGAGGAAGGGCCGAGCAGTACTTC. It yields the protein CASSLWMAGGRAEQYF.

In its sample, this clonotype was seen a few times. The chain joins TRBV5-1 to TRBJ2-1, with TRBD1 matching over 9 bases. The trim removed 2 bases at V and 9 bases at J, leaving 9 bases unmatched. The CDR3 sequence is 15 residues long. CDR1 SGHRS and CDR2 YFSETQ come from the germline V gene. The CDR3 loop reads CASSFTGTGFGEQFF. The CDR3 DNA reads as TGCGCCAGCAGCTTTACCGGGACAGGGTTCGGTGAGCAGTTCTTC.

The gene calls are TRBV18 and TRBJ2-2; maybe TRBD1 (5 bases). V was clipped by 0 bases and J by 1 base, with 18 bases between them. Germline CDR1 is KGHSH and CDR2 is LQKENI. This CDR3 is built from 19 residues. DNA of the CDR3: TGTGCCAGCTCACCACCCGGCGTTGGATGGGGCATGAACACCGGGGAGCTGTTTTTT. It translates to CASSPPGVGWGMNTGELFF.

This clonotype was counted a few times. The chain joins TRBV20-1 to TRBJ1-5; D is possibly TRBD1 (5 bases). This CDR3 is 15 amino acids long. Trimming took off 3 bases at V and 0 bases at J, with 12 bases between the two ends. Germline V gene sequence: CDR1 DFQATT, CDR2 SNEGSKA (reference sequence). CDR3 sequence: CSARFGGVSNQPQHF. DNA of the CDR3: TGCAGTGCTAGGTTCGGGGGGGTTAGCAATCAGCCCCAGCATTTT.

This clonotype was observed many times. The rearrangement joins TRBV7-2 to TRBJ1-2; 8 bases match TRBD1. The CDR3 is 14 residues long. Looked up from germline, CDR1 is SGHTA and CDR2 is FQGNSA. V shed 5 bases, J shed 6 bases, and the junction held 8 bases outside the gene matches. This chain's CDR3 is CASSNDRGWDGYTF. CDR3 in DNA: TGTGCCAGCAGCAACGACAGGGGATGGGATGGCTACACCTTC. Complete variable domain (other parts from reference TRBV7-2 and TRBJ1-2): GAGVSQSPSNKVTEKGKDVELRCDPISGHTALYWYRQSLGQGLEFLIYFQGNSAPDKSGLPSDRFSAERTGGSVSTLTIQRTQQEDSAVYLCASSNDRGWDGYTFGSGTRLTVV.

This chain's CDR3 is CASSPTWDTQYF. The CDR3 DNA reads TGTGCCAGCAGTCCTACGTGGGATACGCAGTATTTT. This rearrangement joins TRBV27 to TRBJ2-3; D gene uncertain. From germline, CDR1 is MNHEY and CDR2 SMNVEV (reference sequence). This CDR3 is built from 12 residues. Between the trimmed V and J ends, which lost 5 bases and 6 bases, there was a span of 9 bases.

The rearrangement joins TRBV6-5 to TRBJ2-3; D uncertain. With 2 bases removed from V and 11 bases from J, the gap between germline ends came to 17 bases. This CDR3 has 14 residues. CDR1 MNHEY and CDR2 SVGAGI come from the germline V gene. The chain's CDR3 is CASSYLDNASRQYF. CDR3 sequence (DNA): TGTGCCAGCAGTTACCTAGATAATGCTAGTAGGCAGTATTTT.

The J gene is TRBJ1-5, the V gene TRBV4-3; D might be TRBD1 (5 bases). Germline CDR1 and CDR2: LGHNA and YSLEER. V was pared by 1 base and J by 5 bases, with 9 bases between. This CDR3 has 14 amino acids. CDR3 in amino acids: CASSQGPGDQPQHF. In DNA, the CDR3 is TGCGCCAGCAGCCAAGGGCCGGGGGATCAGCCCCAGCATTTT.

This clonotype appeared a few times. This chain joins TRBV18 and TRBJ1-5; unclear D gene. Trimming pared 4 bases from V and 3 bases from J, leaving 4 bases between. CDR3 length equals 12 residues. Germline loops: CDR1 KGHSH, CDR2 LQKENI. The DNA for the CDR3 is TGTGCCAGCTCACGACCCAATCAGCCCCAGCATTTT. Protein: CASSRPNQPQHF.

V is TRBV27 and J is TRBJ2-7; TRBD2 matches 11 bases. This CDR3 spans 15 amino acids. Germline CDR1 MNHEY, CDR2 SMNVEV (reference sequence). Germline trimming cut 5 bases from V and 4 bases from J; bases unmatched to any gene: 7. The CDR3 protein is CASSPGLAALYEQYF. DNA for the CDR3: TGTGCCAGCAGTCCGGGACTAGCGGCCCTATACGAGCAGTACTTC.

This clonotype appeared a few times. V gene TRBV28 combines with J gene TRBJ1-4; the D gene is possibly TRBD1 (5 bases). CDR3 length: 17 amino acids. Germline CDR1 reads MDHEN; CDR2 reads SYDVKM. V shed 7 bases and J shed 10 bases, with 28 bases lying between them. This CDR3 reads CASTETDTYQGVGKLFF. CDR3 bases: TGTGCCAGCACAGAGACGGACACGTACCAAGGGGTTGGAAAACTGTTTTTT.

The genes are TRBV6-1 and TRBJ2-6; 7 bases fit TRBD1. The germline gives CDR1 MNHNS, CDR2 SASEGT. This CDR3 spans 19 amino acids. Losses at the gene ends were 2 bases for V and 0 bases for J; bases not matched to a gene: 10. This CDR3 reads CASSEWKGQVSSGANVLTF. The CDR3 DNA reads TGTGCCAGCAGTGAATGGAAAGGACAGGTTTCCTCTGGGGCCAACGTCCTGACTTTC.

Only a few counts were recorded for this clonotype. The CDR3, as DNA: TGTGCCAGCAGCTTATCGGTAGGGAGCGGCTATGGCTACACCTTC. Translation gives CASSLSVGSGYGYTF. The chain joins TRBV7-2 to TRBJ1-2, with no clear D. Deletions cut 2 bases from V and 4 bases from J, with 14 bases between. This CDR3 spans 15 amino acids. From germline, CDR1 is SGHTA and CDR2 FQGNSA.

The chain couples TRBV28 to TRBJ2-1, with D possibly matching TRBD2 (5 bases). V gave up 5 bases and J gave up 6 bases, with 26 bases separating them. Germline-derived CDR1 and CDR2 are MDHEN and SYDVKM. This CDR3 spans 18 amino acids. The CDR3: CASSLNLKGLKLLNEQFF. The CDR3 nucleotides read TGTGCCAGCAGTCTCAATCTAAAAGGACTGAAACTCCTCAATGAGCAGTTCTTC.

The CDR3 protein is CSATSGTVGQETQYF. Written as DNA, the CDR3 is TGCAGTGCTACGTCCGGGACAGTGGGGCAAGAGACCCAGTACTTC. V and J are TRBV20-1 and TRBJ2-5; TRBD1 matches 7 bases. This CDR3 spans 15 amino acids. J was trimmed by 2 bases and V by 4 bases; bases with no gene match: 10. The germline gives CDR1 DFQATT, CDR2 SNEGSKA (reference sequence).

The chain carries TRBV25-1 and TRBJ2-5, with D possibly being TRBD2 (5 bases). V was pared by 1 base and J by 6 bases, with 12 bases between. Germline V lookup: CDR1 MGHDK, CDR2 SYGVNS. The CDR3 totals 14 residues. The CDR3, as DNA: TGTGCCAGCAGTGAATCTGGACTTACCAAGACCCAGTACTTC. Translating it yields CASSESGLTKTQYF.

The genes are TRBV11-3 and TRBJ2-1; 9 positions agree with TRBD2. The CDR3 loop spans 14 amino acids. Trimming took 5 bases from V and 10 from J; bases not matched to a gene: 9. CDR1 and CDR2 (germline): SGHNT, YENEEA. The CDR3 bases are TGTGCCAGCAGCCGCGGCGGGGGGGCTGAAGAGCAGTTCTTC. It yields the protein CASSRGGGAEEQFF.